Listed here are 3 T cell receptor beta chains from one sample, sequenced in a study of T cell repertoires in cytomegalovirus infection. A single record per CDR3 protein comes from TCRdb applying MiXCR to the reads. This table holds hundreds of thousands of distinct CDR3 sequences, 30% to 35% found once. Antigen specificity for these receptors is unknown. This specimen was cultured PBMCs, taken from culture after CMV antigen stimulation. These receptors were obtained from a human donor in good health (CMV status not recorded). Some clones in this sample may be carry-over from other donors' samples.

This clonotype was picked up a small number of times. The rearrangement joins TRBV12-3 or TRBV12-4 to TRBJ1-1, with D tentatively TRBD1 (5 bases). The CDR3 extends over 16 amino acids. V lost 1 base and J lost 1, with 13 bases in between. CDR3 coding DNA: TGTGCCAGCAGTTTAGGGGGCACGATGGGGAACACTGAAGCTTTCTTT. Translation gives CASSLGGTMGNTEAFF.

This rearrangement joins TRBV2 to TRBJ1-5, with 7 positions matching TRBD1. CDR3 length: 19 residues. The V segment lost 0 bases and the J segment 0 bases; nucleotides outside the gene matches: 11. Per germline, CDR1 SNHLY and CDR2 FYNNEI. CDR3 sequence (DNA): TGTGCCAGCAGTGAAGCCCCCGGGACAGTATTTTATAGCAATCAGCCCCAGCATTTT. It yields the protein CASSEAPGTVFYSNQPQHF.

The chain is built from TRBV11-2 and TRBJ1-1; possibly TRBD1 for D (6 bases). The germline V and J ends were trimmed by 4 bases and 4 bases, with 16 bases remaining between them. Germline V gene sequence: CDR1 SGHAT, CDR2 FQNNGV. The CDR3 consists of 15 residues. DNA for the CDR3: TGTGCCAGCAGCTCGCTCTACAGGGTGGCCACTGAAGCTTTCTTT. Its protein is CASSSLYRVATEAFF.